Below are 25 T cell receptor beta chains sequenced from a single sample in a study of response to subunit inactivated influenza vaccine. A single record per CDR3 protein comes from TCRdb applying MiXCR to the RT-PCR reads. The sample records a few hundred thousand distinct CDR3 sequences, approximately 6.9% being singletons. The source material was PBMCs from blood, sampled about 23 months after vaccination. Receptors originate from a man aged 50 to 69 who received an inactivated influenza vaccine.

A few counts support this clonotype. CDR3: CASSLAGTRGTGELFF. As DNA, the CDR3 is TGCGCCAGCAGCTTGGCCGGCACGCGGGGAACCGGGGAGCTGTTTTTT. The rearrangement uses TRBV5-1 and TRBJ2-2; possible D gene TRBD2, 6 bases. V gave up 0 bases and J gave up 5 bases, with 14 bases separating them. The CDR3 runs to 16 residues. Germline CDR1 and CDR2: SGHRS and YFSETQ.

At least ten counts were recorded for this clonotype. V is TRBV29-1 and J is TRBJ2-5; 9 positions agree with TRBD2. Looked up from germline, CDR1 is SQVTM and CDR2 is ANQGSEA. CDR3 length equals 15 residues. Losses at the gene ends were 7 bases for V and 1 base for J; bases not matched to a gene: 10. Here the CDR3 DNA reads TGCAGCGAATCCGGGACTAGCCGATTCCAAGAGACCCAGTACTTC. Translating it yields CSESGTSRFQETQYF.

The chain links TRBV6-1 to TRBJ2-2; 10 nucleotides match TRBD2. The germline gives CDR1 MNHNS, CDR2 SASEGT. The CDR3 runs to 15 residues. V was pared by 7 bases and J by 2 bases, with 4 bases of the junction left unmatched. DNA for the CDR3: TGTGCCAGCAAAAGCGGGAGGGGAAACACCGGGGAGCTGTTTTTT. Translating it yields CASKSGRGNTGELFF.

This clonotype was observed at least ten times. The V call is TRBV7-2, the J call TRBJ2-1; D is perhaps TRBD2 (5 bases). CDR3 length: 13 residues. Deletions cut 1 base from V and 10 bases from J, with 11 bases between. Germline V CDR1 and CDR2: SGHTA, FQGNSA. The CDR3 region has the DNA TGTGCCAGCAGCTTAGTTAGCGCTATGGAGCAGTTCTTC. Translated: CASSLVSAMEQFF.

The table lists this clonotype with a few counts. The rearrangement uses TRBV5-8 and TRBJ2-4; 7 nucleotides align to TRBD2. The CDR3 has 13 amino acids. V trimming: 4 bases; J trimming: 7 bases; junction bases outside the gene matches: 5. Germline loops: CDR1 SGHTS, CDR2 YDEGEE. CDR3 sequence (DNA): TGTGCCAGCAGCCCCGCCGGGGGGAACATTCAGTACTTC. Amino acids: CASSPAGGNIQYF. The entire variable domain, with the rest obtained from reference TRBV5-8 and TRBJ2-4, is as follows: EAGVTQSPTHLIKTRGQQATLRCSPISGHTSVYWYQQALGLGLQFLLWYDEGEERNRGNFPPRFSGRQFPNYSSELNVNALELEDSALYLCASSPAGGNIQYFGAGTRLSVL.

There are a few counts of this clonotype. The chain links TRBV12-3 or TRBV12-4 to TRBJ2-5, with TRBD2 matching over 11 bases. The trim removed 5 bases at V and 9 bases at J, leaving 11 bases unmatched. The CDR3 sequence is 15 residues long. The CDR3 here is CASSVMSLAGGPQYF. CDR3 coding DNA: TGTGCCAGCAGTGTAATGTCTCTAGCGGGGGGTCCCCAGTACTTC.

This sequence joins TRBV30 and TRBJ2-7; 7 nucleotides agree with TRBD2. This CDR3 spans 13 amino acids. Looked up from germline, CDR1 is GTSNPN and CDR2 is SVGIG (reference sequence). V dropped 5 bases and J dropped 0; count of bases not matched to a gene: 4. This CDR3 is CAWDGGVSYEQYF. The CDR3 DNA reads TGTGCCTGGGATGGGGGGGTCTCCTACGAGCAGTACTTC.

This clonotype occurred many times. The CDR3 sequence: CASSVGGNDNEQFF. The CDR3 DNA reads TGTGCCAGCAGCGTAGGAGGGAACGACAATGAGCAGTTCTTC. This chain connects TRBV9 to TRBJ2-1, with D possibly matching TRBD2 (5 bases). CDR1 and CDR2 from the germline V gene are SGDLS and YYNGEE. Deletions cut 0 bases from V and 5 bases from J, with 9 bases between. The CDR3 spans 14 residues.

The rearrangement uses TRBV29-1 and TRBJ2-2; D unresolved. CDR1 is SQVTM, CDR2 ANQGSEA, per germline. The CDR3 is 12 amino acids. The germline V and J ends were trimmed by 1 base and 9 bases, with 9 bases remaining between them. The CDR3 protein is CSVEGNARELFF. CDR3 nucleotides: TGCAGCGTTGAAGGGAACGCCAGGGAGCTGTTTTTT.

This clonotype was seen ten or more times. The chain carries TRBV28 and TRBJ1-5, with D unclear. This CDR3 contains 17 residues. Germline CDR1 and CDR2: MDHEN and SYDVKM. The V end was cut by 5 bases, the J end by 0 bases, with 17 bases between. CDR3 DNA sequence: TGTGCCAGCAGTACTATCCACGGACCAAGTAGCAATCAGCCCCAGCATTTT. It translates to CASSTIHGPSSNQPQHF.

This clonotype showed up just a few times. The CDR3 nucleotides read TGTGCCAGCAGTTTCGGCAGGAGGGAGACCCAGTACTTC. Its protein product is CASSFGRRETQYF. The V and J genes are TRBV12-3 or TRBV12-4 and TRBJ2-5, with a possible D match to TRBD2 (5 bases). V gave up 3 bases and J gave up 5 bases, with 10 bases separating them. The CDR3 totals 13 residues.

This clonotype was found a few times. The chain has TRBV10-3 and TRBJ1-2; 7 positions agree with TRBD1. V lost 0 bases and J lost 4; bases outside the gene matches: 2. The germline V gene encodes CDR1 ENHRY and CDR2 SYGVKD. The CDR3 covers 14 residues. This chain's CDR3 is CAISESGTVYGYTF. CDR3 nucleotides: TGTGCCATCAGTGAGTCCGGGACAGTCTATGGCTACACCTTC.

This clonotype has more than one count but fewer than ten. The V and J genes are TRBV6-5 and TRBJ1-1; maybe TRBD1 (5 bases). From germline, CDR1 is MNHEY and CDR2 SVGAGI. The V gene lost 3 bases and the J gene lost 2 bases, with 13 bases spanning the gap. This CDR3 is 15 amino acids long. The CDR3: CASSYTLGENTEAFF. CDR3 DNA sequence: TGTGCCAGCAGTTATACTTTGGGGGAAAACACTGAAGCTTTCTTT.

This clonotype was recorded at least ten times. The rearrangement joins TRBV12-3 or TRBV12-4 to TRBJ1-5; 9 nucleotides line up with TRBD1. CDR3 length equals 14 residues. Losses at the gene ends were 4 bases for V and 7 bases for J; bases not matched to a gene: 5. The CDR3 coding sequence is TGTGCCAGCAGTTCAGGGACAGGGAACCAGCCCCAGCATTTT. Encoded protein: CASSSGTGNQPQHF.

This clonotype occurred many times. The rearrangement links TRBV28 to TRBJ1-5; tentatively, D is TRBD1 (6 bases). The CDR3 sequence is 13 residues long. V was pared by 4 bases and J by 11 bases, with 15 bases between. Germline values: CDR1 MDHEN, CDR2 SYDVKM. This CDR3 is CASSSPGTRAQHF. The CDR3 coding sequence is TGTGCCAGCAGTTCCCCCGGGACACGGGCCCAGCATTTT.

This clonotype was observed a few times. The J gene is TRBJ2-5, the V gene TRBV29-1, with D possibly being TRBD2 (7 bases). Per germline, CDR1 SQVTM and CDR2 ANQGSEA. Trimming took off 8 bases at V and 2 bases at J, with 15 bases between the two ends. CDR3 length: 13 amino acids. The DNA for the CDR3 is TGCAGCATTGGGGGGGCCCCTCAAGAGACCCAGTACTTC. Translated, it gives CSIGGAPQETQYF.

This clonotype was seen many times. The DNA of the CDR3 is TGTGCCAGCAGCAGCCGGGACAGGGGGCCTCGACAAGGCTACACCTTC. Its translation: CASSSRDRGPRQGYTF. This chain connects TRBV7-2 to TRBJ1-2; TRBD1 matches at 12 bases. The CDR3 totals 16 residues. CDR1 and CDR2 from the germline V gene are SGHTA and FQGNSA. After removal of 5 bases from V and 8 bases from J, the junction contained 12 bases not matched to a gene. The full variable domain, its missing parts supplied by reference TRBV7-2 and TRBJ1-2, is GAGVSQSPSNKVTEKGKDVELRCDPISGHTALYWYRQSLGQGLEFLIYFQGNSAPDKSGLPSDRFSAERTGGSVSTLTIQRTQQEDSAVYLCASSSRDRGPRQGYTFGSGTRLTVV.

This chain links TRBV20-1 with TRBJ2-5, with D uncertain. The CDR3 covers 11 residues. The ends were cut back, 2 bases at V and 7 bases at J, with 8 bases in the middle. Germline V gives CDR1 DFQATT, CDR2 SNEGSKA (reference sequence). The CDR3 bases are TGCAGTGCTAGACCCTTAACGACCCAGTACTTC. Translation: CSARPLTTQYF.

This clonotype has a handful of counts. The chain carries TRBV20-1 and TRBJ2-7; TRBD1 matches at 10 bases. Losses at the gene ends were 6 bases for V and 5 bases for J; bases not matched to a gene: 4. The CDR3 is 12 residues long. Germline assignment: CDR1 DFQATT and CDR2 SNEGSKA (reference sequence). CDR3 nucleotides: TGCAGTGCCCCGGGACAGGGGAACGAGCAGTACTTC. This sequence encodes CSAPGQGNEQYF.

This clonotype was recorded at least ten times. V and J are TRBV4-2 and TRBJ2-5, with 9 bases lining up with TRBD2. Germline CDR1 and CDR2: LGHNA and YNFKEQ. V lost 3 bases to trimming and J lost 5 bases; unmatched junction nucleotides: 10. This CDR3 contains 16 residues. The CDR3 loop is CASSQVLRGGRETQYF. The CDR3 nucleotides read TGTGCCAGCAGCCAGGTTTTGCGGGGGGGCCGGGAGACCCAGTACTTC.

This clonotype was seen many times. The V gene is TRBV18, the J gene TRBJ2-2, with D tentatively TRBD1 or TRBD2 (5 bases each). The length of the CDR3 is 15 residues. Germline assignment: CDR1 KGHSH and CDR2 LQKENI. The V end lost 2 bases, the J end lost 4 bases, and 11 bases lay between the germline ends. CDR3 residues: CASSPGTIATGELFF. In DNA form, the CDR3 reads TGTGCCAGCTCACCAGGGACGATCGCCACCGGGGAGCTGTTTTTT.

This chain joins TRBV6-1 and TRBJ2-5; TRBD1 agrees at 7 bases. V lost 4 bases and J lost 5; bases outside the gene matches: 4. The CDR3 covers 13 residues. Germline lookup yields CDR1 MNHNS and CDR2 SASEGT. The chain's CDR3 is CASSADRVETQYF. The CDR3 coding sequence is TGTGCCAGCAGTGCTGACAGGGTGGAGACCCAGTACTTC.

This clonotype appeared a few times. V usage is TRBV20-1 and J usage is TRBJ1-5, with 11 positions matching TRBD1. Germline V gene data show CDR1 as DFQATT and CDR2 as SNEGSKA (reference sequence). The CDR3 runs to 13 residues. This CDR3 reads CGQGANPNQPQHF. In DNA form, the CDR3 reads TGCGGACAGGGGGCGAACCCCAATCAGCCCCAGCATTTT.

This clonotype was observed a few times. The rearrangement uses TRBV20-1 and TRBJ2-1; TRBD2 matches 7 bases. In germline, CDR1 is DFQATT, CDR2 SNEGSKA (reference sequence). V was clipped by 1 base and J by 2 bases; unmatched bases: 5. The CDR3 spans 15 residues. The CDR3 DNA reads as TGCAGTGCTAGAGGTTCAGCGGGAACCTACAATGAGCAGTTCTTC. It yields the protein CSARGSAGTYNEQFF.

This sequence joins TRBV10-3 and TRBJ2-1; 7 bases match TRBD2. The germline CDR1 and CDR2 sequences are ENHRY and SYGVKD. V was clipped by 5 bases and J by 6 bases; unmatched bases: 13. CDR3 length: 16 residues. The CDR3 DNA sequence: TGTGCCATCAGTATTCCGGGGGAGGGCCTTTTCAATGAGCAGTTCTTC. It yields the protein CAISIPGEGLFNEQFF.